This TCR beta chain was retrieved from a study of blood T cell repertoires in COVID-19. Whole-study context: Samples taken during acute and convalescent COVID-19 were collected in the United States, Italy and Spain.

During active infection, Seattle patients enrolled and were then monitored through disease. In the original analysis: It was from reference gene primer amplification that nucleated cell counts were estimated. The method was immunoSEQ multiplex PCR; TCRdb's version includes in-frame clones alone and lacks a portion of them. That table is the source of V, J and clone size, and D and trimming were worked out from the DNA. The table shows approximately 190,000 clones, with about 80% occurring only once. What was sequenced was peripheral blood. This receptor was obtained from a woman aged 55 to 70 with COVID-19, enrolled during active disease.

The CDR3 coding sequence is TGTGCCAGTAATAGCGGGTCGAACACCGGGGAGCTGTTTTTT. Translation gives CASNSGSNTGELFF. The V gene is TRBV9, the J gene TRBJ2-2; 7 nucleotides align to TRBD2. The CDR3 consists of 14 residues. Germline CDR1 SGDLS, CDR2 YYNGEE. V trimming: 8 bases; J trimming: 0 bases; junction bases outside the gene matches: 4. Full variable domain (rest looked up from reference TRBV9 and TRBJ2-2): DSGVTQTPKHLITATGQRVTLRCSPRSGDLSVYWYQQSLDQGLQFLIQYYNGEERAKGNILERFSAQQFPDLHSELNLSSLELGDSALYFCASNSGSNTGELFFGEGSRLTVL.